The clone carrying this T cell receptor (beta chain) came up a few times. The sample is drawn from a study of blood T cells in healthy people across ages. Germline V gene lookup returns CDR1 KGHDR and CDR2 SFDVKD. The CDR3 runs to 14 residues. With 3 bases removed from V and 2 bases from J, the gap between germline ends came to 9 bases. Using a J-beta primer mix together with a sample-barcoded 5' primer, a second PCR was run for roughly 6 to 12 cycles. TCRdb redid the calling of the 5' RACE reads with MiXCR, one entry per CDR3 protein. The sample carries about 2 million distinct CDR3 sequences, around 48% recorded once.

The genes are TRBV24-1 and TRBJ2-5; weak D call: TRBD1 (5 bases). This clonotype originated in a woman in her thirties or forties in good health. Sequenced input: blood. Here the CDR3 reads CATSDPRQQETQYF. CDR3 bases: TGTGCCACCAGTGATCCCCGACAGCAAGAGACCCAGTACTTC.